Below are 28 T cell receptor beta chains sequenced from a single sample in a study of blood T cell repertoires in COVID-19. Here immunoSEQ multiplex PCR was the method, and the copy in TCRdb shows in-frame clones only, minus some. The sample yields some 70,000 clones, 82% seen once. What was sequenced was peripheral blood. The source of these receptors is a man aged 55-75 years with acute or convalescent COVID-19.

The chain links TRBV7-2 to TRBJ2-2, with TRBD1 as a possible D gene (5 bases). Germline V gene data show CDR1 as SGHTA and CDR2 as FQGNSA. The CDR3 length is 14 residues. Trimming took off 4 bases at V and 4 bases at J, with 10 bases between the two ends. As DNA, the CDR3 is TGTGCCAGCAGCTCCCGACAGCTCACCGGGGAGCTGTTTTTT. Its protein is CASSSRQLTGELFF.

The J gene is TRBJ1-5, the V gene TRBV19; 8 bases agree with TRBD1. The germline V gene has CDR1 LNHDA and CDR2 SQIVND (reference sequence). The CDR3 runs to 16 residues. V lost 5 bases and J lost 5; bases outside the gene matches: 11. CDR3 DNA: TGTGCCAGTAGTCCAACCGGGACAGGCAGGCATCAGCCCCAGCATTTT. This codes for CASSPTGTGRHQPQHF.

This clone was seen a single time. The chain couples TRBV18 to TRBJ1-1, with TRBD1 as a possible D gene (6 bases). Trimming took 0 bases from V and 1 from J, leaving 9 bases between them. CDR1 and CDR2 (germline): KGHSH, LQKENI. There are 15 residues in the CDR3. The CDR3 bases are TGTGCCAGCTCACCACCGTCGACAGGGAACACTGAAGCTTTCTTT. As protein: CASSPPSTGNTEAFF. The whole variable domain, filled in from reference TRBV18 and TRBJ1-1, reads NAGVMQNPRHLVRRRGQEARLRCSPMKGHSHVYWYRQLPEEGLKFMVYLQKENIIDESGMPKERFSAEFPKEGPSILRIQQVVRGDSAAYFCASSPPSTGNTEAFFGQGTRLTVV.

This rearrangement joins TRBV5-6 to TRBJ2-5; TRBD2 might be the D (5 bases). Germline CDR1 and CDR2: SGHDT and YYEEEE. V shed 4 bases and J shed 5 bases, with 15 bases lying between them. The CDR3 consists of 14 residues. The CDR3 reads CASSGLAGSETQYF. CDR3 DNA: TGTGCCAGCAGCGGGCTGGCGGGTTCGGAGACCCAGTACTTC. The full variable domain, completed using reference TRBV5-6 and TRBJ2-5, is DAGVTQSPTHLIKTRGQQVTLRCSPKSGHDTVSWYQQALGQGPQFIFQYYEEEERQRGNFPDRFSGHQFPNYSSELNVNALLLGDSALYLCASSGLAGSETQYFGPGTRLLVL.

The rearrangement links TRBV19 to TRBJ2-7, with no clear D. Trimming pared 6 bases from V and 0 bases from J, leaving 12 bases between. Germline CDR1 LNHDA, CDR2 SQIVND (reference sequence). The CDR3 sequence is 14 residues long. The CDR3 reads CASRVDFFSYEQYF. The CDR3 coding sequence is TGTGCCAGTAGAGTAGACTTTTTCTCCTACGAGCAGTACTTC.

CDR3 residues: CASSFKSGRAYEQYV. CDR3 nucleotide sequence: TGTGCCAGCAGCTTTAAATCGGGGAGGGCCTACGAGCAGTACGTC. The chain uses TRBV11-3 and TRBJ2-7; 7 bases agree with TRBD2. The CDR3 extends over 15 amino acids. The V gene end was trimmed by 3 bases and the J gene end by 2 bases; junction bases not matched to a gene: 7. CDR1 SGHNT and CDR2 YENEEA come from the germline V gene.

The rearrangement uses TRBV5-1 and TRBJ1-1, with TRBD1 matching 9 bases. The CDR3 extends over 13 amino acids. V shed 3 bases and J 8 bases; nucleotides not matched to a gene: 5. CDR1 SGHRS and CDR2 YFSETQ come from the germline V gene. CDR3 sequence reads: CASSSQGTGEAFF. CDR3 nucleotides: TGCGCCAGCAGCTCCCAGGGGACAGGGGAAGCTTTCTTT.

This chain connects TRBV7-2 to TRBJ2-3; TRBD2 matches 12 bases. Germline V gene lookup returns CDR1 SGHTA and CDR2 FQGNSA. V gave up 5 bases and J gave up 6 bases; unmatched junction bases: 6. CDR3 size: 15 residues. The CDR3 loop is CASSVRTSGADTQYF. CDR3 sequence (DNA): TGTGCCAGCAGCGTGCGGACTAGCGGGGCGGATACGCAGTATTTT.

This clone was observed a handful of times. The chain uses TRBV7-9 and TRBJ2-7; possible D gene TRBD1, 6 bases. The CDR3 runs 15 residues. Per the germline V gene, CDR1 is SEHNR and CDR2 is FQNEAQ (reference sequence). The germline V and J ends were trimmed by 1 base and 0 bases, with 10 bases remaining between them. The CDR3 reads CASSLVQGSSYEQYF. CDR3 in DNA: TGTGCCAGCAGCTTAGTACAGGGAAGCTCCTACGAGCAGTACTTC.

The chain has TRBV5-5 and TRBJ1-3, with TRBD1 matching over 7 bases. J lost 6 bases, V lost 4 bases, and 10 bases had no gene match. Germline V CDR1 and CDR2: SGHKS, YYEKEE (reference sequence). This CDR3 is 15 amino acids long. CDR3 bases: TGTGCCAGCAGCCGGACAGGAGGAAGTGCAAACACCATATATTTT. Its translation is CASSRTGGSANTIYF. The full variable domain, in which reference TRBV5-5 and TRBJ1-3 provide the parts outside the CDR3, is DAGVTQSPTHLIKTRGQQVTLRCSPISGHKSVSWYQQVLGQGPQFIFQYYEKEERGRGNFPDRFSARQFPNYSSELNVNALLLGDSALYLCASSRTGGSANTIYFGEGSWLTVV.

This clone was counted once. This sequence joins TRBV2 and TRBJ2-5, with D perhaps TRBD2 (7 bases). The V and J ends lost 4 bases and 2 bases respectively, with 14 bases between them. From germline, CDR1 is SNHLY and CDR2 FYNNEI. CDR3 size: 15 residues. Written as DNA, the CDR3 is TGTGCCAGCAGTGGGTGGGGGGGCCGTCAAGAGACCCAGTACTTC. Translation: CASSGWGGRQETQYF.

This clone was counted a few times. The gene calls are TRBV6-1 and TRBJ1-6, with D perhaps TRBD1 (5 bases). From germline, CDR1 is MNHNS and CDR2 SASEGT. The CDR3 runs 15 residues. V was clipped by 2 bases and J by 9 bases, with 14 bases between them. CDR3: CASSESWGVTSPLHF. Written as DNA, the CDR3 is TGTGCCAGCAGTGAAAGTTGGGGGGTTACTTCACCCCTCCACTTT.

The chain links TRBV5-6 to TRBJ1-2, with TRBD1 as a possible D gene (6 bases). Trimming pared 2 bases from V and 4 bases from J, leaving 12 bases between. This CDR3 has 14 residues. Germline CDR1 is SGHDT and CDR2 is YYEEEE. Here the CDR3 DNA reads TGTGCCAGCAGCTTAGGACAGCAGTTCTATGGCTACACCTTC. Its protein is CASSLGQQFYGYTF.

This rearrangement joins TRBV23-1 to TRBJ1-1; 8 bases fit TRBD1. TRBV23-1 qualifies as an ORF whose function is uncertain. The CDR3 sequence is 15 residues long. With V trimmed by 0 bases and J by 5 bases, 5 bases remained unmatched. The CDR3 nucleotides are TGCGCCAGCAGTCAATCGTACAGGGGGGGGACTGAAGCTTTCTTT. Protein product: CASSQSYRGGTEAFF.

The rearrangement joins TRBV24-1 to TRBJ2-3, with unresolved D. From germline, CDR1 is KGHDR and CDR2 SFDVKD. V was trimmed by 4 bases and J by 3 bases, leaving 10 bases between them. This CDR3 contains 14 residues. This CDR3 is CATSDYPLTDTQYF. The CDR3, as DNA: TGTGCCACCAGTGACTACCCCCTAACAGATACGCAGTATTTT.

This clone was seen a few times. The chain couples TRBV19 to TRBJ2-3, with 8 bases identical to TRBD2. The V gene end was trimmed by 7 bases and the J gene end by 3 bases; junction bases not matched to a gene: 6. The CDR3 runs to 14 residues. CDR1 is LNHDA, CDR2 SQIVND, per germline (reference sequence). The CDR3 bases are TGTGCCAGTAAGCTCGGGGGGGGAACAGATACGCAGTATTTT. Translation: CASKLGGGTDTQYF.

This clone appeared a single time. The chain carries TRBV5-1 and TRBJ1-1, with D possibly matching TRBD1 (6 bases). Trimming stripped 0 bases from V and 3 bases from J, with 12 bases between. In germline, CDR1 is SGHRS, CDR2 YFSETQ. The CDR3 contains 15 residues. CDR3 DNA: TGCGCCAGCAGCTTGGGACAGGCCAAGTACACTGAAGCTTTCTTT. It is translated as CASSLGQAKYTEAFF.

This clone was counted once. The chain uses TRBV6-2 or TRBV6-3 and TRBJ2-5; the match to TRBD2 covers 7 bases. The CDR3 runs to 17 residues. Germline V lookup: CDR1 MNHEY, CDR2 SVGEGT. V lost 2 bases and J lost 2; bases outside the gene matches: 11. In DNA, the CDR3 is TGTGCCAGCAGTTACGGGCTACTCGCGGGGGATCAAGAGACCCAGTACTTC. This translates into CASSYGLLAGDQETQYF.

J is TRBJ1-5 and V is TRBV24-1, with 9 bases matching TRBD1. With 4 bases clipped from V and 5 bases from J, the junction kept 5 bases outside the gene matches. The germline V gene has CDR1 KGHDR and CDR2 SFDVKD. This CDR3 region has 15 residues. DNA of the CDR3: TGTGCCACCAGTGAAGGGACAGGGAGAGATCAGCCCCAGCATTTT. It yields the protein CATSEGTGRDQPQHF.

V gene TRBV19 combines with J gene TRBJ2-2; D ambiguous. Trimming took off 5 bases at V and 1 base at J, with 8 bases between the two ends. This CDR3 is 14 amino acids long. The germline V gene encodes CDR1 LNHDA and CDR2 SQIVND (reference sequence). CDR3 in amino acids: CASSLGRNTGELFF. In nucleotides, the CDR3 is TGTGCCAGTAGTCTTGGCAGGAACACCGGGGAGCTGTTTTTT.

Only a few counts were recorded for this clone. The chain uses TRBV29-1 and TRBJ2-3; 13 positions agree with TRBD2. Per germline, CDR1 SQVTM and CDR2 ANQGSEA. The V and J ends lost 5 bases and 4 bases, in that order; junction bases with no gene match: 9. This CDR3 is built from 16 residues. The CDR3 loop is CSVWGGTSGEADTQYF. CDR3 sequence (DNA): TGCAGCGTTTGGGGAGGGACTAGCGGGGAGGCAGATACGCAGTATTTT.

In nucleotides, the CDR3 is TGTGCCAGTAGTAGGGGAGCAACGGGGGCCAAAAACATTCAGTACTTC. As protein: CASSRGATGAKNIQYF. This rearrangement joins TRBV19 to TRBJ2-4, with D possibly TRBD2 on 5 matching bases. The CDR3 runs 16 residues. CDR1 LNHDA and CDR2 SQIVND come from the germline V gene (reference sequence). V lost 4 bases and J 1 base, leaving 14 bases between the germline ends. Looking up the rest from reference TRBV19 and TRBJ2-4 gives the full variable domain: DGGITQSPKYLFRKEGQNVTLSCEQNLNHDAMYWYRQDPGQGLRLIYYSQIVNDFQKGDIAEGYSVSREKKESFPLTVTSAQKNPTAFYLCASSRGATGAKNIQYFGAGTRLSVL.

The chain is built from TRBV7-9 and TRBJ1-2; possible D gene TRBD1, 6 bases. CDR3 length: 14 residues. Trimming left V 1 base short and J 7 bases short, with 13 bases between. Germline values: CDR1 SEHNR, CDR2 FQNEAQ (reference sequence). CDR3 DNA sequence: TGTGCCAGCAGCTTAGGGGGACAACGCGGTGGCTACACCTTC. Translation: CASSLGGQRGGYTF.

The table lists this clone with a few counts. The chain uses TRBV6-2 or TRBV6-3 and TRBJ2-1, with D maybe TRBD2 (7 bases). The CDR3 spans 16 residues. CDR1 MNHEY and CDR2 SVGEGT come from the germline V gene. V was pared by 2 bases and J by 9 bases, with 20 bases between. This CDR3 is CASSYPRGGRAREQFF. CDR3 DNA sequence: TGTGCCAGCAGTTACCCCCGCGGGGGCCGGGCCCGTGAGCAGTTCTTC.

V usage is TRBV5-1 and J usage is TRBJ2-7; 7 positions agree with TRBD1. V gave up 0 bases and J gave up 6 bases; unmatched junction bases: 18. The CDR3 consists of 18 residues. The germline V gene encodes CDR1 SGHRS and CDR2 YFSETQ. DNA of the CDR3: TGCGCCAGCAGCTTGGGACAGGGATTGGCTTTGGTCTCGGGCGAGCAGTACTTC. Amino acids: CASSLGQGLALVSGEQYF.

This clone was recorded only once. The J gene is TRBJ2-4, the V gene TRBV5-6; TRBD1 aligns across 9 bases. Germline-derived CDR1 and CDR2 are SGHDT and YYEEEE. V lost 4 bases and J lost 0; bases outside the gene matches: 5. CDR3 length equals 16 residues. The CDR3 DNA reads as TGTGCCAGCAGCATTAACAGGGGGCTAGCCAAAAACATTCAGTACTTC. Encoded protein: CASSINRGLAKNIQYF.

This CDR3 is CASSERGIAGELFF. In DNA, the CDR3 is TGTGCCAGCAGTGAACGGGGAATTGCCGGGGAGCTGTTTTTT. The chain combines TRBV6-1 with TRBJ2-2; TRBD2 might be the D (5 bases). The CDR3 has 14 amino acids. V was trimmed by 2 bases and J by 6 bases, leaving 10 bases between them. Germline CDR1 and CDR2: MNHNS and SASEGT.

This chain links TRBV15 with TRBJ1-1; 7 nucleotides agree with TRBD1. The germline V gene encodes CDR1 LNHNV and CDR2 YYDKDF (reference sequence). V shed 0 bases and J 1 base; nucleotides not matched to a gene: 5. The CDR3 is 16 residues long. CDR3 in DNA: TGTGCCACCAGCAGAGATCTCAGGACAGGGAACACTGAAGCTTTCTTT. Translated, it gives CATSRDLRTGNTEAFF.